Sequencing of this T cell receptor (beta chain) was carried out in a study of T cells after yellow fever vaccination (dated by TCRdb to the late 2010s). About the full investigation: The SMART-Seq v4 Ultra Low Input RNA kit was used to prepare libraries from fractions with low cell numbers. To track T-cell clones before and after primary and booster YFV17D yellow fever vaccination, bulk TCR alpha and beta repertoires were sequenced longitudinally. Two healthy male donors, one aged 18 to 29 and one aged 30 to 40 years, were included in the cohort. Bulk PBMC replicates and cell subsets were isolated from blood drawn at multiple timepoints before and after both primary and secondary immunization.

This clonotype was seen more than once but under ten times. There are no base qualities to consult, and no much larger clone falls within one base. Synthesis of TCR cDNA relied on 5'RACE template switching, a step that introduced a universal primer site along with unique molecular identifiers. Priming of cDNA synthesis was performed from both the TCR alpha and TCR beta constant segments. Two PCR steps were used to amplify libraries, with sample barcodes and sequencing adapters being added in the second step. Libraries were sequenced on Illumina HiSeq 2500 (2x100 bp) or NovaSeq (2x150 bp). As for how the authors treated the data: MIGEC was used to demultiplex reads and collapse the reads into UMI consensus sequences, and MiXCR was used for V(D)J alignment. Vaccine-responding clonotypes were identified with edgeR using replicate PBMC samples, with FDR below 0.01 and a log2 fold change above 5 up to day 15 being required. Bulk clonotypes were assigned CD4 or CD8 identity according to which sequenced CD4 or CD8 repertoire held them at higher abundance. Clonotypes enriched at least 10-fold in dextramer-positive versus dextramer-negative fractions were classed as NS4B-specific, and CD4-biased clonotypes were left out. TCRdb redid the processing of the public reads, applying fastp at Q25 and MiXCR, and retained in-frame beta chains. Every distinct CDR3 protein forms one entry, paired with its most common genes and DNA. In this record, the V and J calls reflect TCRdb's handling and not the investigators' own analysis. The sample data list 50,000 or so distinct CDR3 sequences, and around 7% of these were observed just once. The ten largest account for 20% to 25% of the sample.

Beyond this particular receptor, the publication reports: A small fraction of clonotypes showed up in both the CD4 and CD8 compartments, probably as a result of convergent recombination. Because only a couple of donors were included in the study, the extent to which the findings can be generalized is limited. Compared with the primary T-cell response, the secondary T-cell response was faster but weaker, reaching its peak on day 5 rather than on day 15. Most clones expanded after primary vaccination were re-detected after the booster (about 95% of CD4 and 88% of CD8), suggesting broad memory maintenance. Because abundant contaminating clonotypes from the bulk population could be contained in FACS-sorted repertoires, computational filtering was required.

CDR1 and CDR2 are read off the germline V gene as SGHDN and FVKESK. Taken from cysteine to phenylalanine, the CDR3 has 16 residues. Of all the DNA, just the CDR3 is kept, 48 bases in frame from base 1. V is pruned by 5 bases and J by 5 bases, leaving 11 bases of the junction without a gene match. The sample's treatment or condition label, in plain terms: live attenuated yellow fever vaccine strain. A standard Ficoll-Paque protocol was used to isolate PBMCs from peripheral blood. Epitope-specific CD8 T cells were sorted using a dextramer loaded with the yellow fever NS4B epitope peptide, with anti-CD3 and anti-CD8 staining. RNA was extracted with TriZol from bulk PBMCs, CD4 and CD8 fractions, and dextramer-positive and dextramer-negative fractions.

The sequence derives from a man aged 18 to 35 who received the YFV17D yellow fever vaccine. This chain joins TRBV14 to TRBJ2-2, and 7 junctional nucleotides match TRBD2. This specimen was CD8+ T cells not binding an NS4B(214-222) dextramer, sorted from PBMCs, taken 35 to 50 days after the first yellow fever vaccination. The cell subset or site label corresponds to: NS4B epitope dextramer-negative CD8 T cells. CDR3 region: CASSKWQAGWTGELFF. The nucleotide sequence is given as TGTGCCAGCAGCAAGTGGCAAGCGGGGTGGACCGGGGAGCTGTTTTTT.